This T cell receptor beta chain appears in the sequencing data of a study of blood T cell repertoires in COVID-19. Overall study context: Acute and convalescent COVID-19 specimens originated in the United States, Italy and Spain.

The CDR3 runs 14 residues. CDR1 SGHRS and CDR2 YFSETQ come from the germline V gene. Trimming took off 0 bases at V and 5 bases at J, with 12 bases between the two ends. Assay: immunoSEQ multiplex PCR; the TCRdb copy retains only in-frame clones and omits some. The profile shows approximately 67,000 clones, around 87% of them singletons. This rearrangement joins TRBV5-1 to TRBJ2-7; the D gene is possibly TRBD2 (6 bases). The sequencing sample was made of peripheral blood. This receptor was obtained from a man in his fifties with active COVID-19. CDR3 loop: CASSLVGGPDEQYF. The CDR3 nucleotides are TGCGCCAGCAGCTTGGTGGGGGGTCCGGACGAGCAGTACTTC.